The 4 T cell receptor beta chains below all came from one sample that was sequenced in a study of OX40 agonist ivuxolimab in advanced cancers. Assay: immunoSEQ multiplex PCR; the TCRdb copy retains only in-frame clones and omits some. This sample has roughly 62,000 clones; over 80% occur once, and the top ten carry under 6%. Sequenced here: CD4+ or CD8+ T cells sorted from blood, sampled in a trial of the OX40 agonist ivuxolimab. All receptors derive from an adult with an advanced solid tumor such as melanoma, head and neck, liver or kidney cancer.

This clone was recorded a few times. V usage is TRBV5-1 and J usage is TRBJ2-5; 7 positions match TRBD1. The CDR3 has 14 amino acids. Germline CDR1 reads SGHRS; CDR2 reads YFSETQ. The V and J ends lost 0 bases and 7 bases, in that order; junction bases with no gene match: 6. CDR3 DNA: TGCGCCAGCAGCTTGGGTGAGGCAGGGGGGACCCAGTACTTC. Its translation is CASSLGEAGGTQYF. Full variable domain (outside the CDR3, taken from reference TRBV5-1 and TRBJ2-5): KAGVTQTPRYLIKTRGQQVTLSCSPISGHRSVSWYQQTPGQGLQFLFEYFSETQRNKGNFPGRFSGRQFSNSRSEMNVSTLELGDSALYLCASSLGEAGGTQYFGPGTRLLVL.

This CDR3 reads CAWSPRDRENEKLFF. The DNA of the CDR3 is TGTGCCTGGAGTCCTCGGGACAGGGAAAATGAAAAACTGTTTTTT. This sequence joins TRBV30 and TRBJ1-4, with 9 bases matching TRBD1. The junction had 6 bases not matched to a gene; V was cut back by 2 bases and J by 5 bases. Germline CDR1 reads GTSNPN; CDR2 reads SVGIG (reference sequence). The CDR3 sequence is 15 residues long.

This clone appeared a single time. V and J are TRBV28 and TRBJ1-4; 8 nucleotides line up with TRBD1. The ends lost 7 bases at V and 11 bases at J; junction bases unmatched: 24. The CDR3 spans 18 residues. Germline assignment: CDR1 MDHEN and CDR2 SYDVKM. Written as DNA, the CDR3 is TGTGCCAGCAACTCCGTGGGCGGGTATCGGGCAGGGGGCGAGAAACTGTTTTTT. Protein: CASNSVGGYRAGGEKLFF.

V is TRBV4-1 and J is TRBJ2-3, with D uncertain. This CDR3 spans 14 amino acids. Trimming left V 4 bases short and J 0 bases short, with 8 bases between. Germline CDR1 and CDR2: MGHRA and YSYEKL. DNA for the CDR3: TGCGCCAGCAGCCTCGGACCGAGCACAGATACGCAGTATTTT. Translating it yields CASSLGPSTDTQYF.